The 10 T cell receptor beta chains listed next were all sequenced from one sample in a study of blood T cell repertoires in COVID-19. Assay: immunoSEQ multiplex PCR; the TCRdb copy retains only in-frame clones and omits some. The repertoire holds a few hundred thousand clones, almost 85% seen once, with approximately 7.5% in the top ten. The sequenced sample was peripheral blood. All receptors derive from a human donor in a cohort sampled during active COVID-19.

The chain combines TRBV6-5 with TRBJ1-3; D remains unclear. The germline gives CDR1 MNHEY, CDR2 SVGAGI. V gave up 6 bases and J gave up 4 bases, with 10 bases separating them. The CDR3 is 13 amino acids. The CDR3 spells CASSRLGGNTIYF. The CDR3 DNA follows: TGTGCCAGCAGCCGACTCGGGGGAAACACCATATATTTT.

The J gene is TRBJ2-7, the V gene TRBV27; possibly TRBD2 for D (6 bases). Germline-derived CDR1 and CDR2 are MNHEY and SMNVEV (reference sequence). The CDR3 has 13 amino acids. The V and J ends lost 5 bases and 0 bases respectively, with 8 bases between them. The CDR3 DNA reads as TGTGCCAGCAGTCGGGACTTCTCCTACGAGCAGTACTTC. Amino acids: CASSRDFSYEQYF.

CDR3 DNA sequence: TGTGCCAGCAGTTTTACTCGGGACAAGGGTCAGCCCCAGCATTTT. Its translation is CASSFTRDKGQPQHF. This chain uses TRBV2 with TRBJ1-5; weak D call: TRBD1 (6 bases). Looked up from germline, CDR1 is SNHLY and CDR2 is FYNNEI. Trimming took off 5 bases at V and 6 bases at J, with 17 bases between the two ends. This CDR3 has 15 residues.

This CDR3 is CASSKTDKGGYSGYGYTF. The CDR3 DNA follows: TGTGCCAGTAGTAAAACGGACAAGGGCGGTTACTCGGGCTATGGCTACACCTTC. The V and J genes are TRBV19 and TRBJ1-2; tentative D call: TRBD1 (5 bases). Trimming took 4 bases from V and 4 from J, leaving 25 bases between them. The CDR3 is 18 residues long. CDR1 is LNHDA, CDR2 SQIVND, per germline (reference sequence). The whole variable domain, filled in from reference TRBV19 and TRBJ1-2, reads DGGITQSPKYLFRKEGQNVTLSCEQNLNHDAMYWYRQDPGQGLRLIYYSQIVNDFQKGDIAEGYSVSREKKESFPLTVTSAQKNPTAFYLCASSKTDKGGYSGYGYTFGSGTRLTVV.

In its sample, this clone was seen a few times. The V gene is TRBV7-9, the J gene TRBJ2-7, with a tentative D call TRBD2 (5 bases). There are 12 residues in the CDR3. V was pared by 5 bases and J by 9 bases, with 14 bases between. The V gene's germline CDR1 is SEHNR and CDR2 FQNEAQ (reference sequence). The CDR3 DNA reads as TGTGCCAGCAGCCCCCTAGCACGCTCGCAGTACTTC. Encoded protein: CASSPLARSQYF.

The J gene is TRBJ1-2, the V gene TRBV19; tentative D call: TRBD1 (5 bases). The germline gives CDR1 LNHDA, CDR2 SQIVND (reference sequence). The CDR3 loop spans 15 amino acids. V lost 0 bases and J lost 3, with 11 bases in between. CDR3 nucleotide sequence: TGTGCCAGTAGTATAGAGGGGGGGGACGACTATGGCTACACCTTC. As protein: CASSIEGGDDYGYTF.

The chain links TRBV5-1 to TRBJ1-4; TRBD1 matches 8 bases. V was clipped by 0 bases and J by 7 bases; unmatched bases: 14. This CDR3 region has 18 residues. Germline CDR1 reads SGHRS; CDR2 reads YFSETQ. CDR3 region: CASSLARTGSGEGEKLFF. CDR3 coding DNA: TGCGCCAGCAGCTTGGCCCGGACAGGGAGCGGCGAGGGTGAAAAACTGTTTTTT.

This rearrangement joins TRBV7-2 to TRBJ2-3; 12 bases are a match to TRBD2. With 4 bases clipped from V and 3 bases from J, the junction kept 2 bases outside the gene matches. The CDR3 has 15 amino acids. Germline V gives CDR1 SGHTA, CDR2 FQGNSA. The CDR3, as DNA: TGTGCCAGCAGCTCTCTAGCGGGGGGGACAGATACGCAGTATTTT. Its protein is CASSSLAGGTDTQYF.

Concerning this clone itself: Other DNA sequences within the sample encode an identical CDR3. The V and J genes are TRBV5-1 and TRBJ1-2, with D unresolved. The V end was cut by 1 base, the J end by 6 bases, with 10 bases between. CDR1 is SGHRS and CDR2 is YFSETQ in the germline V gene. This CDR3 region has 13 residues. DNA of the CDR3: TGCGCCAGCAGCTTGACTGGCGGGGATGGCTACACCTTC. It translates to CASSLTGGDGYTF.

Regarding this clone: The sample has other DNA sequences that encode this CDR3 too. The CDR3 DNA reads as TGTGCCAGCAGAGAGAATGAGCAGTTCTTC. Protein product: CASRENEQFF. This chain joins TRBV2 and TRBJ2-1; D not certain. The V end lost 6 bases, the J end lost 7 bases, and 4 bases lay between the germline ends. Germline V lookup: CDR1 SNHLY, CDR2 FYNNEI. The CDR3 loop spans 10 amino acids.